The entry below gives a single T cell receptor beta chain sequence along with its context. What it binds is unknown. The data are from a study of T cell responses to AZD1222 COVID-19 vaccine. Study overall: Analyses pooled second doses at about 4 or about 12 weeks.

Generated by immunoSEQ multiplex PCR, the TCRdb table keeps only in-frame clones and is missing some. The sample includes 80,000 to 100,000 clones, roughly 91% of them seen just once. Germline V gene sequence: CDR1 SGHTA, CDR2 FQGNSA. V was pared by 7 bases and J by 0 bases, with 3 bases of the junction left unmatched. CDR3 size: 13 residues. General observations from the study: Reports indicate that nearly half of spike-specific TCRs are directed at unmutated variant regions. Baseline testing showed seropositivity in only a handful of AZD1222 recipients. The donor cohort was predominantly white British with a female majority, and clonal diversity may have been underestimated.

The origin of this receptor is an adult in good health. The source material was peripheral blood, sampled on day 0 of AZD1222 vaccination. The chain is built from TRBV7-2 and TRBJ2-7, with TRBD1 identical over 7 bases. The DNA of the CDR3 is TGTGCCAGCAAGACAGGGTCCTCCTACGAGCAGTACTTC. This codes for CASKTGSSYEQYF.